The T cell receptor beta chain under discussion was sequenced for a study of blood T cell repertoires in COVID-19. All enrollees were about 18 to 100 years old and from roughly 26 US areas. Participant-given clinical history determined each cohort assignment. Exposed participants encountered a COVID-19 case during the 2 weeks preceding study entry. Per the germline V gene, CDR1 is SGHTA and CDR2 is FQGNSA. This CDR3 comprises 12 residues. With V trimmed by 3 bases and J by 10 bases, 5 bases remained unmatched. Study processing details: From reference gene primer amplification, estimates of nucleated cell counts were derived. Libraries were prepared by immunoSEQ multiplex PCR; TCRdb keeps only in-frame clonotypes and omits some of them. That table is the source of V, J and clone size, and D and trimming were worked out from the DNA. This table holds roughly 400,000 clones, about nine tenths found once.

The chain joins TRBV7-2 to TRBJ1-2, with 7 bases fitting TRBD1. Source material: PBMCs or T cells enriched from blood (not recorded which). The receptor was isolated from a woman between 35 and 50 years old who had been exposed to COVID-19. The CDR3 bases are TGTGCCAGCAGCTTCGGGACAGATCTCTACACCTTC. Amino acid sequence: CASSFGTDLYTF.